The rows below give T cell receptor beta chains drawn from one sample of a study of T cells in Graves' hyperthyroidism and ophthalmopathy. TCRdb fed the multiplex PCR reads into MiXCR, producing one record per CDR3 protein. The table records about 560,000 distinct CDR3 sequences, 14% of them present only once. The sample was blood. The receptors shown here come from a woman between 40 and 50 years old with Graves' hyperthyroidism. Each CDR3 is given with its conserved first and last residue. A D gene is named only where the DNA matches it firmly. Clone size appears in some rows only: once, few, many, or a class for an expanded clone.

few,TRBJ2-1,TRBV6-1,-,CASSEVGSGVLNEQFF,TGTGCCAGCAGTGAAGTAGGGAGCGGAGTACTCAATGAGCAGTTCTTC
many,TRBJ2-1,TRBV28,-,CASSPRSFNEQFF,TGTGCCAGCAGTCCCCGTAGCTTCAATGAGCAGTTCTTC
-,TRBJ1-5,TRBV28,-,CASSPQGEGNQPQHF,TGTGCCAGCAGCCCACAGGGAGAGGGTAATCAGCCCCAGCATTTT
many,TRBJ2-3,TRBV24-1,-,CATSDYTDTQYF,TGTGCCACCAGTGATTACACAGATACGCAGTATTTT
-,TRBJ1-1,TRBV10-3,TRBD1,CAIRGTGGFAFF,TGTGCCATCAGAGGGACAGGGGGTTTTGCTTTCTTT
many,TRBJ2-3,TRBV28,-,CASRTGTSPTDTQYF,TGTGCCAGCAGAACCGGAACTAGTCCCACAGATACGCAGTATTTT
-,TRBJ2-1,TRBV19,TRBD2,CASSIAGGPYNEQFF,TGTGCCAGTAGTATAGCGGGAGGGCCCTACAATGAGCAGTTCTTC
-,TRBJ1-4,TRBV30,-,CAWSVRASPRGKLFF,TGTGCCTGGAGTGTAAGGGCTTCACCCCGCGGAAAACTGTTTTTT
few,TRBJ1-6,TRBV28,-,CASQGQGGSPLHF,TGTGCCAGCCAGGGCCAGGGAGGTTCACCCCTCCACTTT
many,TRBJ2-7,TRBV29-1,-,CSVGRGSYEQYF,TGCAGCGTTGGCAGGGGATCCTACGAGCAGTACTTC
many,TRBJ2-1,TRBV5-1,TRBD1,CASSLGTGWNEQFF,TGCGCCAGCAGCTTAGGGACAGGGTGGAATGAGCAGTTCTTC
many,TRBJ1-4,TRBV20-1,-,CSATGGPNEKLFF,TGCAGTGCTACCGGAGGCCCGAATGAAAAACTGTTTTTT
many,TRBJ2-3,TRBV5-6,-,CASSPPTSDTQYF,TGTGCCAGCAGCCCTCCCACGTCAGATACGCAGTATTTT
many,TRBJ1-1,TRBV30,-,CAWTLGNTEAFF,TGTGCCTGGACGCTCGGCAACACTGAAGCTTTCTTT
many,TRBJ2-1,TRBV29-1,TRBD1,CSVEYGQGAGEQFF,TGCAGCGTTGAATATGGACAGGGGGCGGGTGAGCAGTTCTTC
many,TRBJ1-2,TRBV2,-,CASSALGGDTNYGYTF,TGTGCCAGCAGTGCCTTGGGAGGGGATACTAACTATGGCTACACCTTC
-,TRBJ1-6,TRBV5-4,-,CASSFGQGNSPPHF,-
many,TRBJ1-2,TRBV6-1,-,CASSEGWGYGYTF,TGTGCCAGCAGTGAAGGCTGGGGCTATGGCTACACCTTC
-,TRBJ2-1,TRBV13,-,CASSILPYNEQFF,TGTGCCAGCAGCATCCTCCCCTACAATGAGCAGTTCTTC
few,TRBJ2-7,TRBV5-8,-,CASSLVEVYEQYF,TGTGCCAGCAGCTTGGTGGAGGTCTACGAGCAGTACTTC
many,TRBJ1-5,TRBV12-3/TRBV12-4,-,CASSLSSLGQPQHF,TGTGCCAGCAGTTTATCTTCTCTCGGGCAGCCCCAGCATTTT
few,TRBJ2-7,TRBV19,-,CASSIQGEDPYEQYF,TGTGCCAGTAGTATCCAGGGCGAAGACCCCTACGAGCAGTACTTC
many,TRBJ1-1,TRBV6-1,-,CASIEGDPNTEAFF,TGTGCCAGCATTGAGGGGGACCCGAACACTGAAGCTTTCTTT
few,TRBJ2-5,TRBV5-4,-,CASSLIDSGETQYF,TGTGCCAGCAGCTTGATCGACAGCGGAGAGACCCAGTACTTC
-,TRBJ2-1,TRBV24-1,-,CATSDRQGRWNEQFF,TGTGCCACCAGTGACCGACAAGGGCGGTGGAATGAGCAGTTCTTC
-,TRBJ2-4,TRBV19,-,CASSAYTATKNIQYF,TGTGCCAGTAGTGCGTACACAGCAACCAAAAACATTCAGTACTTC
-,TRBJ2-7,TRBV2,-,CASSPRFLSYEQYF,TGTGCCAGCAGTCCTAGGTTTCTGTCCTACGAGCAGTACTTC
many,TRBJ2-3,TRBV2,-,CASSDRWGLGSTDTQYF,TGTGCCAGCAGTGATCGATGGGGGCTCGGGAGCACAGATACGCAGTATTTT
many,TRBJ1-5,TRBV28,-,CASSLRGVYQPQHF,TGTGCCAGCAGTTTACGGGGGGTATACCAGCCCCAGCATTTT
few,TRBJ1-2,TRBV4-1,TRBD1,CASTPDRANYGYTF,TGCGCCAGCACGCCAGACAGGGCGAACTATGGCTACACCTTC
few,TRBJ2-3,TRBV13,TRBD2,CASSFRGLAGDTQYF,TGTGCCAGCAGCTTTAGGGGACTAGCAGGGGATACGCAGTATTTT
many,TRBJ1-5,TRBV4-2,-,CASSLGRSLGQPQHF,TGTGCCAGCAGCCTCGGACGGTCCTTGGGACAGCCCCAGCATTTT
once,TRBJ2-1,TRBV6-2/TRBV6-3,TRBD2,CASWGGGTSGRVEQFF,TGTGCCAGTTGGGGTGGGGGGACTAGCGGGAGGGTTGAGCAGTTCTTC